The sequence of this T cell receptor (beta chain) was determined in a study of cytomegalovirus exposure and HLA in healthy donors. Healthy donors of bone marrow made up the group. A word on this clone: Its antigen is not known.

General study findings and limits: Beyond CMV serostatus, there was no information to go on about immune exposure. Prediction of most subjects' HLA-A and HLA-B alleles by TCR beta sequences was reportedly accurate. Sequencing likely produced, as an artifact, a cluster of highly shared sequence variants.

Amplification used 60 Vbeta primers and 13 Jbeta primers. Sequencing used immunoSEQ multiplex PCR; TCRdb keeps in-frame clones, though not all of them. Of 150,000 to 200,000 clones listed, roughly 79% are singletons. Trimming left V 3 bases short and J 7 bases short, with 4 bases between. The CDR3 has 11 residues. Germline V gene sequence: CDR1 SGHAT, CDR2 FQNNGV. This TCR was sampled from a man aged 40-50 years in good health and CMV-seronegative. The J gene is TRBJ2-1, the V gene TRBV11-2, with D unclear. The sequencing input was PBMCs. CDR3 amino acids: CASSFANEQFF. CDR3 nucleotides: TGTGCCAGCAGCTTCGCGAATGAGCAGTTCTTC.